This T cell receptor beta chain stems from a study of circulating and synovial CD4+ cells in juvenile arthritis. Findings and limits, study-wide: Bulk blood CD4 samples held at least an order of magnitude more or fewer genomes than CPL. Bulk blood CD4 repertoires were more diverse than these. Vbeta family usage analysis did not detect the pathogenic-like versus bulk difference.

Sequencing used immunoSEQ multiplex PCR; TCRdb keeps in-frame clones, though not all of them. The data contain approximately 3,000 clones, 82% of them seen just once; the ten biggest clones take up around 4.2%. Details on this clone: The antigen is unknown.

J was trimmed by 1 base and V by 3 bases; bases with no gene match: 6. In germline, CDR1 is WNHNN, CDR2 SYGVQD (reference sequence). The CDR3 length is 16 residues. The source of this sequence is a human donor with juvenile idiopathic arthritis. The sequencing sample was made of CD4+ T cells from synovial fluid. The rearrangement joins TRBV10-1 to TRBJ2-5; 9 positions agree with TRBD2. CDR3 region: CASSEGAGGPQETQYF. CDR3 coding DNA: TGCGCCAGCAGTGAAGGAGCGGGAGGACCCCAAGAGACCCAGTACTTC.